One sample yielded the 3 T cell receptor beta chains listed below, sequenced in a study of blood T cell repertoires in COVID-19. Repertoires were generated with immunoSEQ multiplex PCR, while TCRdb's copy carries only in-frame clones and drops some. The sample records about 200,000 clones, roughly four fifths being singletons. Material for sequencing was peripheral blood. Receptors were obtained from a middle-aged man who had recovered from COVID-19.

A single count supports this clone. The V and J genes are TRBV24-1 and TRBJ2-1, with 9 nucleotides matching TRBD2. CDR1 and CDR2 (germline): KGHDR, SFDVKD. The CDR3 has 19 amino acids. V shed 6 bases and J 5 bases; nucleotides not matched to a gene: 19. The CDR3 reads CATSLAGGPGSPGDNEQFF. For the CDR3, the DNA is TGTGCCACCAGTTTGGCGGGAGGGCCTGGCTCGCCGGGAGACAATGAGCAGTTCTTC.

The rearrangement joins TRBV5-6 to TRBJ2-3; 12 bases align to TRBD2. This CDR3 region has 15 residues. The ends lost 6 bases at V and 4 bases at J; junction bases unmatched: 6. Germline V lookup: CDR1 SGHDT, CDR2 YYEEEE. CDR3 nucleotides: TGTGCCAGCATGCCGGGACTAGCGGGTGCAGATACGCAGTATTTT. It encodes CASMPGLAGADTQYF. Drawing the rest from reference TRBV5-6 and TRBJ2-3, the complete variable domain is DAGVTQSPTHLIKTRGQQVTLRCSPKSGHDTVSWYQQALGQGPQFIFQYYEEEERQRGNFPDRFSGHQFPNYSSELNVNALLLGDSALYLCASMPGLAGADTQYFGPGTRLTVL.

The CDR3 region is CASSVDGGRAREQYF. DNA for the CDR3: TGTGCCAGCAGCGTAGACGGCGGGAGGGCGAGGGAGCAGTACTTC. The rearrangement links TRBV9 to TRBJ2-7; 9 nucleotides match TRBD2. V shed 0 bases, J shed 7 bases, and the junction held 8 bases outside the gene matches. This CDR3 has 15 residues. Germline assignment: CDR1 SGDLS and CDR2 YYNGEE.